The 18 T cell receptor beta chains given below trace back to one sample, sequenced in a study of high-grade serous ovarian cancer treatment subgroups. The tumor samples were collected prior to definitive surgery or chemotherapy. Repertoires were generated with immunoSEQ multiplex PCR, while TCRdb's copy carries only in-frame clones and drops some. Of roughly 12,000 clones in the sample, roughly 80% were seen once. The sequenced sample was tumor tissue. The receptors shown here come from a human donor with high-grade serous ovarian cancer.

In this sample, this clone turned up a few times. This chain uses TRBV21-1 with TRBJ1-1. TRBV21-1 is labeled a pseudogene. The CDR3 is 17 residues long. Written as DNA, the CDR3 is TGTGCCAGCAGCAGGCAGGATCTTGGGGTAGGGAACACTGAAGCTTTCTTT. Residues: CASSRQDLGVGNTEAFF.

This clone was observed a single time. The rearrangement links TRBV6-1 to TRBJ1-2, with 12 bases matching TRBD1. Germline values: CDR1 MNHNS, CDR2 SASEGT. The CDR3 is made up of 17 amino acids. V shed 0 bases, J shed 8 bases, and the junction held 10 bases outside the gene matches. CDR3 protein: CASSEAGTGGAARGYTF. The CDR3 nucleotides are TGTGCCAGCAGTGAAGCCGGGACAGGGGGCGCGGCGCGGGGCTACACCTTC.

J is TRBJ2-7 and V is TRBV7-8; 13 bases fit TRBD2. The V gene end was trimmed by 5 bases and the J gene end by 3 bases; junction bases not matched to a gene: 7. Looked up from germline, CDR1 is SGHVS and CDR2 is FQNEAQ. The CDR3 length is 16 residues. The CDR3 DNA follows: TGTGCCAGCAGCCCCCACGGACTAGCGGGAGTCTACGAGCAGTACTTC. It translates to CASSPHGLAGVYEQYF.

This chain connects TRBV27 to TRBJ2-7; 9 nucleotides line up with TRBD1. CDR1 MNHEY and CDR2 SMNVEV come from the germline V gene (reference sequence). J was trimmed by 1 base and V by 4 bases; bases with no gene match: 5. The CDR3 sequence is 15 residues long. The CDR3: CASSSAGTGSYEQYF. The CDR3 bases are TGTGCCAGCAGTTCGGCCGGGACAGGGTCCTACGAGCAGTACTTC.

The genes are TRBV25-1 and TRBJ2-2; D might be TRBD1 (6 bases). V was trimmed by 6 bases and J by 4 bases, leaving 21 bases between them. The CDR3 runs 17 residues. The germline V gene encodes CDR1 MGHDK and CDR2 SYGVNS. CDR3 sequence: CASRSTRGGQATGELFF. The CDR3 nucleotides read TGTGCCAGCAGATCGACCAGGGGCGGGCAGGCCACCGGGGAGCTGTTTTTT.

This chain links TRBV18 with TRBJ2-7; weak D call: TRBD2 (6 bases). Germline loops: CDR1 KGHSH, CDR2 LQKENI. The V gene lost 3 bases and the J gene lost 0 bases, with 15 bases spanning the gap. This CDR3 is 16 amino acids long. CDR3 amino acids: CASSPWVGLNSYEQYF. Here the CDR3 DNA reads TGTGCCAGCTCACCTTGGGTGGGACTCAACTCCTACGAGCAGTACTTC.

This chain links TRBV7-2 with TRBJ2-7; the D gene is possibly TRBD1 (6 bases). V gave up 5 bases and J gave up 2 bases, with 10 bases separating them. This CDR3 is 13 amino acids long. Germline V gives CDR1 SGHTA, CDR2 FQGNSA. The CDR3 is CASSTGQPYEQYF. The CDR3 nucleotides are TGTGCCAGCAGCACAGGACAGCCCTACGAGCAGTACTTC.

This sequence joins TRBV7-6 and TRBJ2-3; D gene ambiguous. Looked up from germline, CDR1 is SGHVS and CDR2 is FNYEAQ. This CDR3 region has 16 residues. V was shortened by 4 bases and J by 7 bases, with 21 bases between the two germline ends. The CDR3 DNA follows: TGTGCCAGCAGCTCCGATCCGCGGAGCCCTCTGTATACGCAGTATTTT. This gives the protein CASSSDPRSPLYTQYF. Full variable domain (rest looked up from reference TRBV7-6 and TRBJ2-3): GAGVSQSPRYKVTKRGQDVALRCDPISGHVSLYWYRQALGQGPEFLTYFNYEAQQDKSGLPNDRFSAERPEGSISTLTIQRTEQRDSAMYRCASSSDPRSPLYTQYFGPGTRLTVL.

There are a few counts of this clone. The chain employs TRBV19 and TRBJ1-2; 9 positions match TRBD1. CDR1 is LNHDA, CDR2 SQIVND, per germline (reference sequence). V dropped 5 bases and J dropped 7; count of bases not matched to a gene: 11. The CDR3 has 15 residues. CDR3 amino acids: CASSPKNRGQGGYTF. CDR3 in DNA: TGTGCCAGTAGTCCGAAGAACAGGGGGCAGGGTGGCTACACCTTC. Full variable domain (outside the CDR3, taken from reference TRBV19 and TRBJ1-2): DGGITQSPKYLFRKEGQNVTLSCEQNLNHDAMYWYRQDPGQGLRLIYYSQIVNDFQKGDIAEGYSVSREKKESFPLTVTSAQKNPTAFYLCASSPKNRGQGGYTFGSGTRLTVV.

V gene TRBV27 combines with J gene TRBJ2-7; 14 bases line up with TRBD2. This CDR3 region has 15 residues. J lost 4 bases, V lost 5 bases, and 4 bases had no gene match. CDR1 is MNHEY and CDR2 is SMNVEV in the germline V gene (reference sequence). The CDR3 bases are TGTGCCAGCAGTGGGACTAGCGGGAGTGTGTACGAGCAGTACTTC. This translates into CASSGTSGSVYEQYF.

Turning to this clone: One end of the junction fails to match germline, which may point to a read error. Different DNA sequences within this sample yield the same CDR3. The chain links TRBV2 to TRBJ1-5, with D tentatively TRBD1 (5 bases). Germline values: CDR1 SNHLY, CDR2 FYNNEI. The CDR3 runs 14 residues. The CDR3 sequence is CASRLDSVNQPQHF. Here the CDR3 DNA reads TGTGCCAGCAGGCTAGACAGCGTAAATCAGCCTCAGCATTTT.

The chain couples TRBV2 to TRBJ1-3, with D uncertain. V gave up 2 bases and J gave up 2 bases, with 10 bases separating them. The CDR3 totals 15 residues. Per germline, CDR1 SNHLY and CDR2 FYNNEI. The CDR3 loop is CASSEQSRTGNTIYF. The DNA of the CDR3 is TGTGCCAGCAGTGAACAGTCACGAACTGGAAACACCATATATTTT.

In its sample, this clone was seen a few times. This chain uses TRBV19 with TRBJ1-1; perhaps TRBD1 as D (5 bases). V lost 2 bases and J 5 bases, leaving 12 bases between the germline ends. CDR3 length: 14 residues. Germline-derived CDR1 and CDR2 are LNHDA and SQIVND (reference sequence). The CDR3: CASSIPGRTTEAFF. The CDR3, as DNA: TGTGCCAGTAGTATACCAGGGAGAACAACTGAAGCTTTCTTT. Together with reference TRBV19 and TRBJ1-1, the CDR3 gives the full variable domain: DGGITQSPKYLFRKEGQNVTLSCEQNLNHDAMYWYRQDPGQGLRLIYYSQIVNDFQKGDIAEGYSVSREKKESFPLTVTSAQKNPTAFYLCASSIPGRTTEAFFGQGTRLTVV.

V is TRBV2 and J is TRBJ2-5, with D possibly being TRBD2 (6 bases). From germline, CDR1 is SNHLY and CDR2 FYNNEI. CDR3 length equals 13 residues. The V gene lost 6 bases and the J gene lost 5 bases, with 13 bases spanning the gap. As DNA, the CDR3 is TGTGCCAGCAGCTTTACTAGCCTGGAGACCCAGTACTTC. Protein sequence: CASSFTSLETQYF.

This clone was found once. The chain has TRBV7-8 and TRBJ2-7; D assignment may be TRBD1 or TRBD2 (6 bases each). Trimming cost V 6 bases and J 1 base, with 16 bases left between them. The V gene's germline CDR1 is SGHVS and CDR2 FQNEAQ. The CDR3 length is 15 residues. The CDR3 nucleotides read TGTGCCAGCAGTTCAAGGCGGGACACTTCCTACGAGCAGTACTTC. Its translation is CASSSRRDTSYEQYF.

V gene TRBV5-8 combines with J gene TRBJ2-1; 7 bases line up with TRBD2. Trimming cost V 1 base and J 6 bases; bases outside gene matches: 4. Germline assignment: CDR1 SGHTS and CDR2 YDEGEE. The CDR3 has 14 amino acids. CDR3 DNA sequence: TGTGCCAGCAGCTTGTGGGACTATCCCAATGAGCAGTTCTTC. Protein sequence: CASSLWDYPNEQFF.

J is TRBJ2-2 and V is TRBV4-2; a weak D match, TRBD2 (6 bases). This CDR3 region has 15 residues. Germline CDR1 and CDR2: LGHNA and YNFKEQ. V was cut by 4 bases and J by 13 bases, with 22 bases left in between. In nucleotides, the CDR3 is TGTGCCAGCAGCCTTACCCATGGGGGGACTGAGAGGCTGTTTTTT. Protein: CASSLTHGGTERLFF.

V gene TRBV5-1 combines with J gene TRBJ1-2; D call uncertain. CDR1 and CDR2 from the germline V gene are SGHRS and YFSETQ. This CDR3 contains 14 residues. V was pared by 0 bases and J by 8 bases, with 14 bases between. The CDR3 coding sequence is TGCGCCAGCAGCTTGGAGCCCAGGACGGTCGGCTACACCTTC. Its protein is CASSLEPRTVGYTF.